This passage covers 25 T cell receptor beta chains from one sample sequenced in a study of cytomegalovirus exposure and HLA in healthy donors. Primers for the PCR totalled 60 Vbeta and 13 Jbeta. The assay was immunoSEQ multiplex PCR, and TCRdb's table has in-frame clones only and misses some. The sample records about 200,000 clones, around four fifths being singletons. Sequencing input: PBMCs. The receptors shown here come from a middle-aged man in good health and CMV-seropositive.

CDR3 coding DNA: TGCGCCAGCAGCCCCTCGTTTAACCAAGAGACCCAGTACTTC. This encodes CASSPSFNQETQYF. The rearrangement links TRBV5-1 to TRBJ2-5; no definite D call. CDR1 is SGHRS, CDR2 YFSETQ, per germline. Trimming removed 4 bases from V and 0 bases from J, with 10 bases in between. The CDR3 extends over 14 amino acids.

Only one count was recorded for this clone. This sequence joins TRBV6-1 and TRBJ2-3; no firm D call. Trimming took off 6 bases at V and 8 bases at J, with 21 bases between the two ends. Germline V CDR1 and CDR2: MNHNS, SASEGT. CDR3 length equals 15 residues. In nucleotides, the CDR3 is TGTGCCAGCAGGTTCGCAACGCTGAGCACGGGTACGCAGTATTTT. It encodes CASRFATLSTGTQYF.

The rearrangement uses TRBV9 and TRBJ2-5, with 9 bases that match TRBD2. CDR1 and CDR2 from the germline V gene are SGDLS and YYNGEE. Trimming took 4 bases from V and 5 from J; bases not matched to a gene: 9. CDR3 length: 15 amino acids. CDR3 amino acids: CASSPRLAVRETQYF. CDR3 nucleotides: TGTGCCAGCAGCCCCCGACTAGCGGTTAGGGAGACCCAGTACTTC.

This clone came up once. As DNA, the CDR3 is TGTGCCAGCAGCTTAGGGGGCTACAATCAGCCCCAGCATTTT. Translating gives CASSLGGYNQPQHF. V and J are TRBV7-2 and TRBJ1-5; tentative D call: TRBD1 (5 bases). The CDR3 extends over 14 amino acids. Germline loops: CDR1 SGHTA, CDR2 FQGNSA. Trimming stripped 1 base from V and 3 bases from J, with 7 bases between.

This clone came up a few times. The V gene is TRBV2, the J gene TRBJ2-3, with TRBD2 identical over 10 bases. V gave up 4 bases and J gave up 8 bases; unmatched junction bases: 12. Germline-derived CDR1 and CDR2 are SNHLY and FYNNEI. CDR3 length: 16 amino acids. The CDR3 nucleotides read TGTGCCAGCAGTGGGGGAAGCGGGAGGGCCTGGGGTACGCAGTATTTT. It yields the protein CASSGGSGRAWGTQYF.

This clone was seen a few times. V usage is TRBV18 and J usage is TRBJ2-2; 8 bases are a match to TRBD1. The CDR3 spans 14 residues. The junction had 4 bases not matched to a gene; V was cut back by 8 bases and J by 2 bases. CDR1 is KGHSH and CDR2 is LQKENI in the germline V gene. The CDR3 reads CASQGAQNTGELFF. DNA for the CDR3: TGTGCCAGCCAGGGGGCGCAAAACACCGGGGAGCTGTTTTTT.

The chain carries TRBV4-2 and TRBJ2-5; 12 nucleotides align to TRBD2. The germline V gene has CDR1 LGHNA and CDR2 YNFKEQ. The CDR3 contains 16 residues. J gave up 5 bases and V 0 bases, and 4 bases lay outside the gene matches. DNA for the CDR3: TGTGCCAGCAGCCAAGAGCGACTAGCGGGAGTGGAGACCCAGTACTTC. Its translation: CASSQERLAGVETQYF.

The V and J genes are TRBV9 and TRBJ2-3; TRBD2 might be the D (5 bases). With 3 bases removed from V and 3 bases from J, the gap between germline ends came to 17 bases. The V gene's germline CDR1 is SGDLS and CDR2 YYNGEE. The CDR3 has 16 residues. CDR3 nucleotide sequence: TGTGCCAGCAGCGCTGAACGACTATCGCAGACAGATACGCAGTATTTT. It codes for CASSAERLSQTDTQYF. The full variable domain, rest sourced from reference TRBV9 and TRBJ2-3, is DSGVTQTPKHLITATGQRVTLRCSPRSGDLSVYWYQQSLDQGLQFLIQYYNGEERAKGNILERFSAQQFPDLHSELNLSSLELGDSALYFCASSAERLSQTDTQYFGPGTRLTVL.

The chain combines TRBV6-5 with TRBJ1-3, with unresolved D. From germline, CDR1 is MNHEY and CDR2 SVGAGI. V lost 2 bases and J 2 bases, leaving 10 bases between the germline ends. The CDR3 is made up of 15 amino acids. CDR3 bases: TGTGCCAGCAGTTACCGGGTTCTCGCTGGAAACACCATATATTTT. Protein sequence: CASSYRVLAGNTIYF.

This sequence joins TRBV5-1 and TRBJ2-7, with no clear D. Trimming cost V 1 base and J 0 bases, with 11 bases left between them. CDR1 and CDR2 from the germline V gene are SGHRS and YFSETQ. This CDR3 has 15 residues. The CDR3 nucleotides read TGCGCCAGCAGCTTGTCTACTGGTTCCTCCTACGAGCAGTACTTC. This translates into CASSLSTGSSYEQYF. Based on the CDR3 plus reference TRBV5-1 and TRBJ2-7, the full variable domain is KAGVTQTPRYLIKTRGQQVTLSCSPISGHRSVSWYQQTPGQGLQFLFEYFSETQRNKGNFPGRFSGRQFSNSRSEMNVSTLELGDSALYLCASSLSTGSSYEQYFGPGTRLTVT.

This chain links TRBV4-2 with TRBJ2-7, with TRBD1 matching 7 bases. Germline V gene lookup returns CDR1 LGHNA and CDR2 YNFKEQ. This CDR3 region has 19 residues. After removal of 0 bases from V and 5 bases from J, the junction contained 19 bases not matched to a gene. In DNA, the CDR3 is TGTGCCAGCAGCCAAGACGCTCCGAGAACGGACAGGTCTTCCAACGAGCAGTACTTC. Protein: CASSQDAPRTDRSSNEQYF.

The rearrangement uses TRBV29-1 and TRBJ2-3, with D maybe TRBD2 (5 bases). This CDR3 contains 13 residues. Trimming took off 7 bases at V and 3 bases at J, with 14 bases between the two ends. Germline lookup yields CDR1 SQVTM and CDR2 ANQGSEA. The CDR3 protein is CSAPLRGTDTQYF. The CDR3 DNA reads as TGCAGCGCCCCCCTTCGGGGAACAGATACGCAGTATTTT.

The J gene is TRBJ2-2, the V gene TRBV29-1; 10 bases fit TRBD1. Germline V gives CDR1 SQVTM, CDR2 ANQGSEA. This CDR3 comprises 16 residues. V gave up 4 bases and J gave up 2 bases; unmatched junction bases: 7. CDR3 in amino acids: CSVGRTGGGNTGELFF. In DNA form, the CDR3 reads TGCAGCGTTGGTAGGACAGGGGGTGGAAACACCGGGGAGCTGTTTTTT.

The gene calls are TRBV10-3 and TRBJ1-1; weak D call: TRBD1 (5 bases). With 9 bases removed from V and 4 bases from J, the gap between germline ends came to 15 bases. Germline V gives CDR1 ENHRY, CDR2 SYGVKD. This CDR3 is 13 amino acids long. Here the CDR3 reads CAMGAGDGTEAFF. In DNA form, the CDR3 reads TGTGCCATGGGTGCGGGGGATGGCACTGAAGCTTTCTTT.

The rearrangement joins TRBV9 to TRBJ2-3; possibly TRBD2 for D (7 bases). CDR3 length: 16 amino acids. The germline V gene encodes CDR1 SGDLS and CDR2 YYNGEE. Deletions cut 4 bases from V and 3 bases from J, with 18 bases between. CDR3 sequence: CASSRSGGRGTDTQYF. The CDR3, as DNA: TGTGCCAGCAGCAGATCGGGGGGCAGGGGAACAGATACGCAGTATTTT. Looking up the rest from reference TRBV9 and TRBJ2-3 gives the full variable domain: DSGVTQTPKHLITATGQRVTLRCSPRSGDLSVYWYQQSLDQGLQFLIQYYNGEERAKGNILERFSAQQFPDLHSELNLSSLELGDSALYFCASSRSGGRGTDTQYFGPGTRLTVL.

This rearrangement joins TRBV2 to TRBJ2-7; possible D gene TRBD1, 5 bases. Trimming pared 3 bases from V and 2 bases from J, leaving 8 bases between. The CDR3 covers 13 residues. Germline-derived CDR1 and CDR2 are SNHLY and FYNNEI. The CDR3 DNA follows: TGTGCCAGCAGTGACAGGGCGACCTACGAGCAGTACTTC. Protein sequence: CASSDRATYEQYF.

This chain links TRBV14 with TRBJ2-5; TRBD2 agrees at 8 bases. Per the germline V gene, CDR1 is SGHDN and CDR2 is FVKESK. The CDR3 consists of 16 residues. Losses at the gene ends were 0 bases for V and 2 bases for J; bases not matched to a gene: 5. Here the CDR3 DNA reads TGTGCCAGCAGCCAAGATAAGGGGACTAGACAAGAGACCCAGTACTTC. Its translation: CASSQDKGTRQETQYF. The full variable domain, completed using reference TRBV14 and TRBJ2-5, is EAGVTQFPSHSVIEKGQTVTLRCDPISGHDNLYWYRRVMGKEIKFLLHFVKESKQDESGMPNNRFLAERTGGTYSTLKVQPAELEDSGVYFCASSQDKGTRQETQYFGPGTRLLVL.

The rearrangement uses TRBV9 and TRBJ2-7; weak D call: TRBD1 (5 bases). The CDR3 runs 14 residues. V dropped 4 bases and J dropped 6 bases, with 17 bases sitting between them. From germline, CDR1 is SGDLS and CDR2 YYNGEE. The CDR3 protein is CASSPETADPEQYF. The CDR3 DNA follows: TGTGCCAGCAGCCCCGAGACAGCCGATCCCGAGCAGTACTTC.

The V gene is TRBV5-4, the J gene TRBJ2-7; 7 bases are a match to TRBD1. V was pared by 5 bases and J by 3 bases, with 2 bases of the junction left unmatched. The CDR3 spans 12 residues. The germline CDR1 and CDR2 sequences are SGHNT and YYREEE (reference sequence). In nucleotides, the CDR3 is TGTGCCAGCAGAGGGACAGACTACGAGCAGTACTTC. This translates into CASRGTDYEQYF.

The J gene is TRBJ1-1, the V gene TRBV6-5; D unclear. V was clipped by 6 bases and J by 4 bases, with 15 bases between them. The CDR3 runs to 14 residues. The germline gives CDR1 MNHEY, CDR2 SVGAGI. CDR3 bases: TGTGCCAGCAGACCGCCTGGTGGGAGCACTGAAGCTTTCTTT. Protein: CASRPPGGSTEAFF.

V gene TRBV5-6 combines with J gene TRBJ2-1; TRBD1 matches 10 bases. J was trimmed by 1 base and V by 4 bases; bases with no gene match: 2. Germline V gives CDR1 SGHDT, CDR2 YYEEEE. The CDR3 spans 15 residues. The CDR3 DNA follows: TGTGCCAGCAGCCCGGGACAGGGGTCCTACAATGAGCAGTTCTTC. Its translation is CASSPGQGSYNEQFF.

V usage is TRBV5-1 and J usage is TRBJ2-7; no clear D gene. The CDR3 covers 15 residues. Trimming stripped 4 bases from V and 2 bases from J, with 16 bases between. CDR1 SGHRS and CDR2 YFSETQ come from the germline V gene. In nucleotides, the CDR3 is TGCGCCAGCAGCCCGGTCCCAGGCCGAACCTACGAGCAGTACTTC. It encodes CASSPVPGRTYEQYF.

The V call is TRBV9, the J call TRBJ2-7; the D gene is possibly TRBD2 (6 bases). CDR1 is SGDLS and CDR2 is YYNGEE in the germline V gene. This CDR3 comprises 15 residues. Deletions cut 4 bases from V and 6 bases from J, with 20 bases between. The CDR3 coding sequence is TGTGCCAGCAGCCCCGGGGACTGGCCGGCGGTCGAGCAGTACTTC. Its translation: CASSPGDWPAVEQYF.

Concerning this clone itself: Sequence at one end of the junction differs from germline and may be a read error. V gene TRBV7-7 combines with J gene TRBJ2-2, with a weak D call TRBD2 (6 bases). Germline CDR1 and CDR2: SSHAT and FNYEAQ (reference sequence). The CDR3 is 17 amino acids. The CDR3 nucleotides are TGTGCCAGCAGCCCGGGACTGGCGGAGGCGAACGCCGGGGAGCTGTTTTTT. Protein: CASSPGLAEANAGELFF.

This chain links TRBV2 with TRBJ1-2; maybe TRBD1 (5 bases). The germline gives CDR1 SNHLY, CDR2 FYNNEI. Trimming cost V 10 bases and J 0 bases, with 18 bases left between them. This CDR3 has 15 amino acids. For the CDR3, the DNA is TGTGCCACTCCCTATACGGGACTAGCTAACTATGGCTACACCTTC. As protein: CATPYTGLANYGYTF.